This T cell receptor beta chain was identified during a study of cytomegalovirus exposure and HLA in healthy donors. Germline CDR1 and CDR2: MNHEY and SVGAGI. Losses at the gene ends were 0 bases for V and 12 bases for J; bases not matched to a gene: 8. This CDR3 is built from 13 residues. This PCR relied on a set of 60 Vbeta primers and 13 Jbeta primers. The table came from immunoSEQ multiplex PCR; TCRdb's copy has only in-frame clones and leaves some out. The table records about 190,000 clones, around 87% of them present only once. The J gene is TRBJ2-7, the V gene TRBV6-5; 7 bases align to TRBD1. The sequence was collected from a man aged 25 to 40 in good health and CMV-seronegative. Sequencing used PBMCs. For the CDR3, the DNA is TGTGCCAGCAGTTACTCAGGCCGACAGGGTTGGTACTTC. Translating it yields CASSYSGRQGWYF.